The rows below give T cell receptor beta chains drawn from one sample of a study of blood T cell repertoires in COVID-19. The table came from immunoSEQ multiplex PCR; TCRdb's copy has only in-frame clones and leaves some out. The repertoire holds hundreds of thousands of clones, 86% seen once, with 1.4% in the top ten. Sequencing was carried out using peripheral blood. These receptors were obtained from a woman younger than 45 with active or convalescent COVID-19. Both conserved end residues are part of each CDR3. A D gene is named only where the DNA matches it firmly. Clone sizes are given selectively: once, few, many, or a class where the clone is expanded.

clone_size j_call v_call d_call cdr3_nt cdr3_aa
NA TRBJ2-6 TRBV5-6 TRBD2 TGTGCCAGCAGCTCCAGCGGGACCTCTGGGGCCAACGTCCTGACTTTC CASSSSGTSGANVLTF
once TRBJ1-3 TRBV3-1/TRBV3-2 TRBD1 TGTGCCAGCAGCCGCGGACAGGGTGTCTCTGGAAACACCATATATTTT CASSRGQGVSGNTIYF
NA TRBJ2-7 TRBV12-3/TRBV12-4 NA TGTGCCAGCAGCTTAGGACTAACCGAGCAGTACTTC CASSLGLTEQYF
NA TRBJ1-1 TRBV19 NA TGTGCCAGTAGTATTTCGGGAGATAAGAACACTGAAGCTTTCTTT CASSISGDKNTEAFF
NA TRBJ1-4 TRBV27 NA TGTGCCAGCAGTTTATGGGGGGATAATGAAAAACTGTTTTTT CASSLWGDNEKLFF
NA TRBJ1-4 TRBV14 NA TGTGCCAGCAGCCAAGATCCCGGGAAACTGTTTTTT CASSQDPGKLFF
NA TRBJ2-1 TRBV2 TRBD1 TGTGCCAGCAGTGAAGCGTTGGGGACAGCGCATGACGTGCGCAATGAGCAGTTCTTC CASSEALGTAHDVRNEQFF
NA TRBJ1-2 TRBV12-5 NA TGTGCTAGTGGGTGGAGCGGCCCCCTCTATGGCTACACCTTC CASGWSGPLYGYTF
once TRBJ2-2 TRBV5-4 NA TGTGCCAGCACCAGCTCGTCTCGGGGGAACACCGGGGAGCTGTTTTTT CASTSSSRGNTGELFF
NA TRBJ1-1 TRBV18 TRBD1 TGTGCCAGCTCACCACCCAACCGTTCAGGGGGGAACACTGAAGCTTTCTTT CASSPPNRSGGNTEAFF
NA TRBJ1-2 TRBV19 NA TGTGCCAGTACTCCCCCGACAGGAAACTATGGCTACACCTTC CASTPPTGNYGYTF
NA TRBJ2-7 TRBV27 TRBD1 TGTGCCAGCAGTCCCGGGACAGGATCCCCAGGCTGGTACTTC CASSPGTGSPGWYF
NA TRBJ1-4 TRBV7-8 TRBD1 TGTGCCAGCAGCTTAGGGACAGGGGGGAATGAAAAACTGTTTTTT CASSLGTGGNEKLFF
NA TRBJ2-7 TRBV11-2 TRBD1 TGTGCCAGCAGCCCTACGGACAGGGTGAGCTCCTACGAGCAGTACTTC CASSPTDRVSSYEQYF
NA TRBJ1-1 TRBV15 NA TGTGCCACCAGCAGAGACCATACCCACTTCAGGGGAATCGACAACACTGAAGCTTTCTTT CATSRDHTHFRGIDNTEAFF
NA TRBJ2-1 TRBV4-1 TRBD2 TGCGCCAGCAGCCAACACCGGGGGGGTATCAATGAGCAGTTCTTC CASSQHRGGINEQFF
NA TRBJ2-3 TRBV7-9 TRBD2 TGTGCCAGCAGCCTAGACCCCTTGACTAGCGGAACTAGCACAGATACGCAGTATTTT CASSLDPLTSGTSTDTQYF
NA TRBJ1-2 TRBV29-1 NA TGCAGCGTTGAACCCTCCGGGGACTATGGCTACACCTTC CSVEPSGDYGYTF
NA TRBJ1-2 TRBV6-5 NA TGTGCCAGCAGGTTGTCGGGGGGCTACACCTTC CASRLSGGYTF
NA TRBJ1-1 TRBV4-1 NA TGCGCCAGCAGCCAAGGGTGGACAGACTTCATGAACACTGAAGCTTTCTTT CASSQGWTDFMNTEAFF
NA TRBJ2-7 TRBV19 NA TGTGCCAGTAGTATAGATCGCCGGGACGAGCAGTACTTC CASSIDRRDEQYF
NA TRBJ1-1 TRBV7-9 NA TGTGCCAGCAGCTCCGGGAGAGGCACTGAAGCTTTCTTT CASSSGRGTEAFF
once TRBJ1-2 TRBV29-1 TRBD1 TGCAGCGTTGAATCCCAGGGGGCGAGTGTCTATGGCTACACCTTC CSVESQGASVYGYTF